This T cell receptor beta chain emerged from a study of blood T cell repertoires in COVID-19. Study summary: T cells, B-cell-depleted T cells, or PBMCs supplied cDNA or gDNA.

Some clones are missing from TCRdb's copy, which holds only in-frame ones; the method was immunoSEQ multiplex PCR. The sample has about 280,000 clones; 83% are singletons. CDR1 and CDR2 (germline): LGHNA, YNFKEQ. V was pared by 2 bases and J by 8 bases, with 7 bases of the junction left unmatched. There are 16 residues in the CDR3. The chain joins TRBV4-2 to TRBJ1-4; the match to TRBD1 covers 11 bases. The specimen sequenced was peripheral blood. This TCR came from a woman aged 45-60 years who had recovered from COVID-19. CDR3 sequence (DNA): TGTGCCAGCAGCCAATTTGAGGGACAGGGGGTCGAAAAACTGTTTTTT. Encoded protein: CASSQFEGQGVEKLFF.